The 24 T cell receptor beta chains below all came from one sample that was sequenced in a study of blood T cell repertoires in COVID-19. Only in-frame clones appear in the TCRdb table, and some are missing; sequencing was by immunoSEQ multiplex PCR. The sample contains 150,000 to 200,000 clones, 70% to 90% of which appear only once. Specimen: peripheral blood. The origin of the receptors is a woman over 75 with acute or convalescent COVID-19.

J is TRBJ2-3 and V is TRBV5-4; D gene ambiguous. CDR1 and CDR2 (germline): SGHNT, YYREEE (reference sequence). This CDR3 has 12 amino acids. Trimming shortened V by 4 bases and J by 0 bases, and 3 bases separated the two germline ends. In nucleotides, the CDR3 is TGTGCCAGCAGCCCAAGCACAGATACGCAGTATTTT. This encodes CASSPSTDTQYF.

The chain is built from TRBV19 and TRBJ2-7, with 8 positions matching TRBD1. This CDR3 is 12 amino acids long. Trimming took 8 bases from V and 3 from J; bases not matched to a gene: 3. The germline gives CDR1 LNHDA, CDR2 SQIVND (reference sequence). CDR3 DNA: TGTGCCAGTCAGGGGGCCCTCTACGAGCAGTACTTC. Encoded protein: CASQGALYEQYF. Filled out from reference TRBV19 and TRBJ2-7, the complete variable domain reads DGGITQSPKYLFRKEGQNVTLSCEQNLNHDAMYWYRQDPGQGLRLIYYSQIVNDFQKGDIAEGYSVSREKKESFPLTVTSAQKNPTAFYLCASQGALYEQYFGPGTRLTVT.

The J gene is TRBJ2-1, the V gene TRBV7-3; TRBD2 matches at 7 bases. Germline lookup yields CDR1 SGHTA and CDR2 FQGTGA. V shed 5 bases and J 0 bases; nucleotides not matched to a gene: 4. The CDR3 covers 15 residues. CDR3 in DNA: TGTGCCAGCAGCCCCACTAGCGCCTCCTACAATGAGCAGTTCTTC. Translation gives CASSPTSASYNEQFF.

V and J are TRBV29-1 and TRBJ2-7; 8 nucleotides align to TRBD1. The CDR3 has 16 residues. V lost 7 bases to trimming and J lost 0 bases; unmatched junction nucleotides: 14. Germline lookup yields CDR1 SQVTM and CDR2 ANQGSEA. The CDR3 sequence: CSARITRTGTSYEQYF. The CDR3 DNA reads TGCAGCGCCCGAATAACGAGGACAGGGACCTCCTACGAGCAGTACTTC.

The V gene is TRBV5-4, the J gene TRBJ2-6, with unresolved D. The CDR3 is 15 residues long. V lost 0 bases and J 4 bases, leaving 8 bases between the germline ends. Germline V gene lookup returns CDR1 SGHNT and CDR2 YYREEE (reference sequence). CDR3 region: CASSLDLSGANVLTF. CDR3 in DNA: TGTGCCAGCAGCTTGGATCTGTCGGGGGCCAACGTCCTGACTTTC.

This clone was seen only once. This sequence joins TRBV29-1 and TRBJ1-1, with unresolved D. The ends were cut back, 4 bases at V and 6 bases at J, with 15 bases in the middle. Germline V gives CDR1 SQVTM, CDR2 ANQGSEA. The CDR3 sequence is 13 residues long. The CDR3, as DNA: TGCAGCGTTGCCCAGGATCGGATATCTGAAGCTTTCTTT. This translates into CSVAQDRISEAFF.

V is TRBV19 and J is TRBJ1-1, with a weak D call TRBD1 (5 bases). This CDR3 is built from 13 residues. V lost 5 bases, J lost 5 bases, and 12 bases lay in between. Germline values: CDR1 LNHDA, CDR2 SQIVND (reference sequence). The CDR3 coding sequence is TGTGCCAGTAGTCCCCGGGGGGGAACTGAAGCTTTCTTT. The encoded protein is CASSPRGGTEAFF.

The V call is TRBV5-4, the J call TRBJ2-7; D might be TRBD2 (6 bases). From germline, CDR1 is SGHNT and CDR2 YYREEE (reference sequence). The CDR3 has 14 residues. Trimming left V 4 bases short and J 6 bases short, with 17 bases between. The CDR3, as DNA: TGTGCCAGCAGCCGCGGGACTTCAGCCGGCGAGCAGTACTTC. Translated, it gives CASSRGTSAGEQYF.

This chain uses TRBV15 with TRBJ2-6; a weak D match, TRBD2 (5 bases). Per the germline V gene, CDR1 is LNHNV and CDR2 is YYDKDF (reference sequence). CDR3 length equals 17 residues. V gave up 0 bases and J gave up 4 bases, with 13 bases separating them. As DNA, the CDR3 is TGTGCCACCAGCAGAGATCCTCGGAGGACGGGGGCCAACGTCCTGACTTTC. As protein: CATSRDPRRTGANVLTF.

The genes are TRBV25-1 and TRBJ1-5, with unresolved D. V was clipped by 2 bases and J by 10 bases, with 9 bases between them. Germline V lookup: CDR1 MGHDK, CDR2 SYGVNS. The CDR3 length is 12 residues. The CDR3 is CASSEGSLPQHF. The CDR3 DNA reads as TGTGCCAGCAGTGAAGGTAGCCTACCCCAGCATTTT.

The gene calls are TRBV5-6 and TRBJ1-5; D is ambiguous. CDR3 length equals 13 residues. The V gene lost 4 bases and the J gene lost 2 bases, with 7 bases spanning the gap. Looked up from germline, CDR1 is SGHDT and CDR2 is YYEEEE. The CDR3 reads CASSRYGNQPQHF. The DNA for the CDR3 is TGTGCCAGCAGCCGGTACGGCAATCAGCCCCAGCATTTT. The variable domain in full, with the rest retrieved from reference TRBV5-6 and TRBJ1-5, is DAGVTQSPTHLIKTRGQQVTLRCSPKSGHDTVSWYQQALGQGPQFIFQYYEEEERQRGNFPDRFSGHQFPNYSSELNVNALLLGDSALYLCASSRYGNQPQHFGDGTRLSIL.

This clone has only a few counts. The chain joins TRBV11-3 to TRBJ2-5, with D possibly being TRBD1 (6 bases). Per the germline V gene, CDR1 is SGHNT and CDR2 is YENEEA. CDR3 length: 13 residues. V was pared by 5 bases and J by 2 bases, with 9 bases between. CDR3 DNA: TGTGCCAGCAGCCCTGGACAGCAAGAGACCCAGTACTTC. Encoded protein: CASSPGQQETQYF. Based on the CDR3 plus reference TRBV11-3 and TRBJ2-5, the full variable domain is EAGVVQSPRYKIIEKKQPVAFWCNPISGHNTLYWYLQNLGQGPELLIRYENEEAVDDSQLPKDRFSAERLKGVDSTLKIQPAELGDSAVYLCASSPGQQETQYFGPGTRLLVL.

The rearrangement joins TRBV11-3 to TRBJ2-1; TRBD1 aligns across 12 bases. The CDR3 is made up of 15 amino acids. CDR1 is SGHNT, CDR2 YENEEA, per germline. V lost 5 bases and J lost 7; bases outside the gene matches: 6. The CDR3 nucleotides are TGTGCCAGCAGCCCGGGACAGGGGGCTAGGAATGAGCAGTTCTTC. Translating gives CASSPGQGARNEQFF. The full variable domain, completed using reference TRBV11-3 and TRBJ2-1, is EAGVVQSPRYKIIEKKQPVAFWCNPISGHNTLYWYLQNLGQGPELLIRYENEEAVDDSQLPKDRFSAERLKGVDSTLKIQPAELGDSAVYLCASSPGQGARNEQFFGPGTRLTVL.

This sequence joins TRBV27 and TRBJ1-2; weak D call: TRBD1 (5 bases). Trimming left V 6 bases short and J 4 bases short, with 9 bases between. The CDR3 runs 12 residues. Looked up from germline, CDR1 is MNHEY and CDR2 is SMNVEV (reference sequence). In nucleotides, the CDR3 is TGTGCCAGCAGAGGGGCGGTCTATGGCTACACCTTC. As protein: CASRGAVYGYTF.

This clone was seen a few times. The gene calls are TRBV11-2 and TRBJ2-3, with 10 bases that match TRBD2. The CDR3 has 14 amino acids. CDR1 is SGHAT, CDR2 FQNNGV, per germline. With V trimmed by 7 bases and J by 3 bases, 4 bases remained unmatched. This chain's CDR3 is CASTIAGGTDTQYF. In nucleotides, the CDR3 is TGTGCCAGCACCATAGCGGGAGGTACAGATACGCAGTATTTT.

CDR3 DNA: TGCGCCAGCAGCTGGGGGGACAGGGAAGGCAATCAGCCCCAGCATTTT. It is translated as CASSWGDREGNQPQHF. J is TRBJ1-5 and V is TRBV5-1; 9 positions match TRBD1. V lost 3 bases to trimming and J lost 2 bases; unmatched junction nucleotides: 6. The CDR3 spans 16 residues. Germline V gene sequence: CDR1 SGHRS, CDR2 YFSETQ.

The chain is built from TRBV19 and TRBJ1-5, with 8 bases identical to TRBD1. V lost 2 bases and J lost 7; bases outside the gene matches: 7. Germline values: CDR1 LNHDA, CDR2 SQIVND (reference sequence). The CDR3 covers 15 residues. The CDR3, as DNA: TGTGCCAGTAGTATACGGGACAGGTCGCAGCAGCCCCAGCATTTT. Amino acids: CASSIRDRSQQPQHF. Combining the CDR3 with reference TRBV19 and TRBJ1-5 gives the whole variable domain DGGITQSPKYLFRKEGQNVTLSCEQNLNHDAMYWYRQDPGQGLRLIYYSQIVNDFQKGDIAEGYSVSREKKESFPLTVTSAQKNPTAFYLCASSIRDRSQQPQHFGDGTRLSIL.

The rearrangement joins TRBV7-2 to TRBJ2-7; 11 bases match TRBD2. Losses at the gene ends were 1 base for V and 2 bases for J; bases not matched to a gene: 4. CDR1 and CDR2 (germline): SGHTA, FQGNSA. The length of the CDR3 is 16 residues. The CDR3 sequence: CASSLVAGGPPYEQYF. CDR3 sequence (DNA): TGTGCCAGCAGCTTAGTAGCGGGGGGGCCCCCCTACGAGCAGTACTTC.

The chain couples TRBV6-5 to TRBJ1-3; D uncertain. The CDR3 length is 15 residues. CDR1 and CDR2 (germline): MNHEY, SVGAGI. V lost 6 bases and J lost 0, with 12 bases in between. CDR3 region: CASSRGAHSGNTIYF. The CDR3 DNA is TGTGCCAGCAGCCGGGGAGCTCACTCTGGAAACACCATATATTTT.

V and J are TRBV30 and TRBJ1-2; 8 bases fit TRBD1. Unmatched junction bases numbered 9, after V lost 3 bases and J lost 3 bases. The CDR3 totals 15 residues. Germline CDR1 GTSNPN, CDR2 SVGIG (reference sequence). The CDR3 nucleotides are TGTGCCTGGAGGCTACCGCAGGGGGCCGACTATGGCTACACCTTC. Protein product: CAWRLPQGADYGYTF.

The chain links TRBV7-2 to TRBJ2-5; D may be TRBD2 (6 bases). Trimming took off 4 bases at V and 5 bases at J, with 17 bases between the two ends. The CDR3 consists of 15 residues. Looked up from germline, CDR1 is SGHTA and CDR2 is FQGNSA. The DNA for the CDR3 is TGTGCCAGCAGCTCAAGCGGGCTTGGTGAGGAGACCCAGTACTTC. Amino acid sequence: CASSSSGLGEETQYF.

The V call is TRBV4-1, the J call TRBJ1-1, with D unclear. This CDR3 region has 15 residues. Trimming removed 0 bases at V and 1 base at J, with 9 bases between. From germline, CDR1 is MGHRA and CDR2 YSYEKL. CDR3 amino acids: CASSQETAKNTEAFF. The CDR3, as DNA: TGCGCCAGCAGCCAAGAAACTGCCAAGAACACTGAAGCTTTCTTT.

The sample holds one count of this clone. The chain combines TRBV13 with TRBJ1-1; 10 nucleotides line up with TRBD1. CDR1 is PRHDT and CDR2 is FYEKMQ in the germline V gene (reference sequence). Trimming at V came to 5 bases and at J to 4 bases, leaving 10 bases not matched to a gene. The CDR3 runs 16 residues. The CDR3 region is CASSPRSGQGGTEAFF. CDR3 nucleotides: TGTGCCAGCAGCCCCCGCTCAGGACAGGGGGGCACTGAAGCTTTCTTT.

The chain uses TRBV19 and TRBJ2-2; tentative D call: TRBD2 (7 bases). This CDR3 contains 17 residues. Trimming removed 3 bases from V and 3 bases from J, with 17 bases in between. CDR1 is LNHDA, CDR2 SQIVND, per germline (reference sequence). CDR3 nucleotides: TGTGCCAGTAGTATGGGGAGTGCGGGGGCCTACACCGGGGAGCTGTTTTTT. Residues: CASSMGSAGAYTGELFF.